The entry that follows covers one T cell receptor beta chain sequence. Its specificity is not known. The sample is drawn from a study of T cell responses to AZD1222 COVID-19 vaccine. Points from the study as a whole: Repertoires were collected only later (after the peak T cell response had occurred).

Germline V gene sequence: CDR1 GTSNPN, CDR2 SVGIG (reference sequence). Losses at the gene ends were 0 bases for V and 7 bases for J; bases not matched to a gene: 12. There are 17 residues in the CDR3. Method: immunoSEQ multiplex PCR; TCRdb's copy keeps in-frame clones and lacks some. This table has roughly 80,000 clones, 90% appearing once. Sequencing used peripheral blood, obtained 28 days after the second AZD1222 dose. This clonotype was obtained from an adult who received the AZD1222 COVID-19 vaccine. This chain joins TRBV30 and TRBJ2-1; TRBD2 matches 10 bases. As DNA, the CDR3 is TGTGCCTGGAGTGTACTATCAGCGGGGGGGCCACGTAATGAGCAGTTCTTC. Its translation: CAWSVLSAGGPRNEQFF.